This TCR beta chain stems from a study of T cells in Graves' hyperthyroidism and ophthalmopathy. Findings of the study overall: Before onset, by a median of around six months, the model predicted ophthalmopathy.

Each diagnosis drew on symptoms, thyroxine, TRAb, thyroid ultrasound and orbital computed tomography findings. Using 10 ml of fresh peripheral blood, PBMCs were prepared. RNA transcripts served as the template for amplifying TCR beta CDR3 regions. First-round RT-PCR targeting the TCR CDR3 was performed with the HTBI primer set. TCRdb re-called the multiplex PCR reads with MiXCR, one entry per CDR3 protein. The sample shows about 700,000 distinct CDR3 sequences, 14% of them seen only once. CDR1 and CDR2 (germline): KGHSH, LQKENI. Trimming shortened V by 3 bases and J by 13 bases, and 21 bases separated the two germline ends. This CDR3 spans 14 amino acids. Many counts were recorded for this clonotype. The antigen is not known.

The rearrangement uses TRBV18 and TRBJ1-2, with D perhaps TRBD1 (5 bases). The sequencing input was blood. The clonotype was recovered from a woman under 30 with Graves' hyperthyroidism. In DNA form, the CDR3 reads TGTGCCAGCTCACCCGAAGTGGGACTGGCGTTAGGCACCTTC. Protein sequence: CASSPEVGLALGTF.